The clone carrying this TCR beta chain was detected many times. Its antigen is unidentified. TCRdb fed the 5' RACE reads into MiXCR, producing one record per CDR3 protein. The sample has tens of thousands of distinct CDR3 sequences; more than 4.5% are singletons. This entry belongs to a study of early T cells in non-severe SARS-CoV-2 infection. Looking at the study overall: Alpha and beta chains were unpaired, from unsorted whole-blood bulk RNA. General study points: The study's VDJdb matching favored anti-spike CD8 responses and missed private and CD4 specificities.

This CDR3 contains 16 residues. Trimming shortened V by 0 bases and J by 2 bases, and 14 bases separated the two germline ends. Germline loops: CDR1 MNHEY, CDR2 SVGAGI. The chain carries TRBV6-5 and TRBJ2-7; possibly TRBD2 for D (5 bases). The sequencing sample was made of whole blood. The clonotype comes from an adult who was a healthcare worker with PCR-confirmed SARS-CoV-2 infection or an uninfected control (not recorded which). The CDR3 DNA sequence: TGTGCCAGCAGTTACTCGCGGCTCCGGCGGGCCTACGAGCAGTACTTC. Translation: CASSYSRLRRAYEQYF.